This paragraph reports one T cell receptor (beta chain). The germline V gene encodes CDR1 GTSNPN and CDR2 SVGIG (reference sequence). The V gene lost 2 bases and the J gene lost 1 base, with 11 bases spanning the gap. CDR3 size: 14 residues. This specimen belongs to a study of CD8 T cells in Susac syndrome. After extraction with the RNeasy kit, roughly 0.45 to 1 ug of the RNA was reverse transcribed using random hexamers. One entry per CDR3 protein, called by TCRdb with MiXCR from the immunoSEQ multiplex PCR reads. The sample holds 160,000 or so distinct CDR3 sequences, just over 90% seen once. Specimen: CD4+ T cells from PBMCs. The chain uses TRBV30 and TRBJ1-1; a possible D gene is TRBD1 (5 bases). This clonotype originated in a human donor in good health. The CDR3 DNA reads TGTGCCTGGAGTCGGGGGGGGTCGAACACTGAAGCTTTCTTT. Amino acids: CAWSRGGSNTEAFF.